The sequence of this T cell receptor (beta chain) was determined in a study of cytomegalovirus exposure and HLA in healthy donors. Study in general: As released early, the data held roughly 85 million unique TCRs from HLA-typed donors.

With 60 Vbeta and 13 Jbeta primers, the PCR was carried out. Assay: immunoSEQ multiplex PCR; the TCRdb copy retains only in-frame clones and omits some. The table lists 150,000 to 250,000 clones. With 3 bases clipped from V and 5 bases from J, the junction kept 3 bases outside the gene matches. The CDR3 covers 13 residues. Per germline, CDR1 GTSNPN and CDR2 SVGIG (reference sequence). The V gene is TRBV30, the J gene TRBJ1-2; TRBD1 agrees at 10 bases. The clonotype comes from a boy aged 5-17 years in good health and CMV-seronegative. The specimen was PBMCs. Here the CDR3 reads CAWSQDRGYGYTF. Here the CDR3 DNA reads TGTGCCTGGAGCCAGGACAGGGGGTATGGCTACACCTTC.